The T cell receptor beta chain described here comes from a study of patients and donors after allogeneic stem cell transplantation. Germline assignment: CDR1 GTSNPN and CDR2 SVGIG (reference sequence). The length of the CDR3 is 14 residues. V was trimmed by 4 bases and J by 2 bases, leaving 14 bases between them. One entry per CDR3 protein results from TCRdb running MiXCR on the RT-PCR reads. Altogether roughly 250,000 distinct CDR3 sequences are present, 13% to 15% being singletons, with the ten largest covering approximately 10%. This clonotype was seen ten or more times. The chain joins TRBV30 to TRBJ1-2; D ambiguous. The sequencing sample was made of blood, either unsorted or a sorted T cell fraction (not recorded which). This TCR came from a human donor who was either an allogeneic HSCT recipient or a stem cell or donor lymphocyte infusion donor (not recorded which). It is not recorded whose cells these are; they may come from a transplant donor. CDR3 nucleotides: TGTGCCTGGAAGTTTGAGGGAATAAACTATGGCTACACCTTC. It encodes CAWKFEGINYGYTF.